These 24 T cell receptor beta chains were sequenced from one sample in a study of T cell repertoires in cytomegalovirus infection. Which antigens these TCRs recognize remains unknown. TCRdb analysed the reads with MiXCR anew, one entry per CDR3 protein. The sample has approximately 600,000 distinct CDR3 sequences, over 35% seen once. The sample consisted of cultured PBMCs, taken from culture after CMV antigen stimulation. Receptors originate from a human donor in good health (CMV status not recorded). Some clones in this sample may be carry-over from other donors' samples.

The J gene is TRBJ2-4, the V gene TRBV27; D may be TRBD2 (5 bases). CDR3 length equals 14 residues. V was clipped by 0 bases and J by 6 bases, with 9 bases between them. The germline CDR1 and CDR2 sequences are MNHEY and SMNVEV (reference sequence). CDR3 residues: CASSLSGGGNIQYF. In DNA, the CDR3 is TGTGCCAGCAGTTTATCAGGTGGAGGAAACATTCAGTACTTC.

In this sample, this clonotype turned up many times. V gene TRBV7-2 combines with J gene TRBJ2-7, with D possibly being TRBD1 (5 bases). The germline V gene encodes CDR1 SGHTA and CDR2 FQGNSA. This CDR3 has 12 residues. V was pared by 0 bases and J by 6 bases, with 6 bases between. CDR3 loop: CASSLAGLEQYF. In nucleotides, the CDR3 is TGTGCCAGCAGCTTAGCGGGGCTCGAGCAGTACTTC.

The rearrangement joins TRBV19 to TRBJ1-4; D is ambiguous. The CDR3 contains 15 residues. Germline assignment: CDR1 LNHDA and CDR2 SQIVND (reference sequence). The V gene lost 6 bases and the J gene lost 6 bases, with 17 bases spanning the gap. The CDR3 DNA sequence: TGTGCCAGTAGCCATGCCACGCGGAGGGATGAAAAACTGTTTTTT. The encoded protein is CASSHATRRDEKLFF.

This chain's CDR3 is CASSLGPGARGAFF. Written as DNA, the CDR3 is TGTGCCAGCAGCTTAGGCCCCGGGGCCAGAGGGGCTTTCTTT. The V and J genes are TRBV11-2 and TRBJ1-1; D is perhaps TRBD1 (5 bases). The CDR3 consists of 14 residues. Germline V gene sequence: CDR1 SGHAT, CDR2 FQNNGV. V was clipped by 1 base and J by 11 bases, with 17 bases between them. Full variable domain (remainder filled in from reference TRBV11-2 and TRBJ1-1): EAGVAQSPRYKIIEKRQSVAFWCNPISGHATLYWYQQILGQGPKLLIQFQNNGVVDDSQLPKDRFSAERLKGVDSTLKIQPAKLEDSAVYLCASSLGPGARGAFFGQGTRLTVV.

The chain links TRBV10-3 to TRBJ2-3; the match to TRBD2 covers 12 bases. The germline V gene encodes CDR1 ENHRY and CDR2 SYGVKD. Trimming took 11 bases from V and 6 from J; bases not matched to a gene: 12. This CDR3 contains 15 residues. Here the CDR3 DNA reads TGTGCCGCTGGGGCTAGCGGGAGGGTACGGGATACGCAGTATTTT. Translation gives CAAGASGRVRDTQYF.

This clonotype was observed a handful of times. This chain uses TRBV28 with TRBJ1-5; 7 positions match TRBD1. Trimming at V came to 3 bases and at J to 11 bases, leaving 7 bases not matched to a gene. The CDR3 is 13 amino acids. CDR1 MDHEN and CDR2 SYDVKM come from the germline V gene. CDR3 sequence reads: CASSLTGLRTQHF. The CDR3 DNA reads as TGTGCCAGCAGTTTGACAGGGCTTAGGACCCAGCATTTT.

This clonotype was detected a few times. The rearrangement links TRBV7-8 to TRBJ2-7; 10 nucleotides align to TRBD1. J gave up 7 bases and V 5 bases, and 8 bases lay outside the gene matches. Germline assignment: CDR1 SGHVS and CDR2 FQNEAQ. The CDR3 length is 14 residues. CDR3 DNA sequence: TGTGCCAGCAGCACTCGGGACAGGGGAGCTGAGCAGTACTTC. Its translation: CASSTRDRGAEQYF.

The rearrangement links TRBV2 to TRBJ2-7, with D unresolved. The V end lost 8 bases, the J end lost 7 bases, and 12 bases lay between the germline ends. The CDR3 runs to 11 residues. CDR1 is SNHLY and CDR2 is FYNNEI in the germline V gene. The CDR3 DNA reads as TGTGCCAGCCGAGGAGCCATGGAGCAGTACTTC. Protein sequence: CASRGAMEQYF.

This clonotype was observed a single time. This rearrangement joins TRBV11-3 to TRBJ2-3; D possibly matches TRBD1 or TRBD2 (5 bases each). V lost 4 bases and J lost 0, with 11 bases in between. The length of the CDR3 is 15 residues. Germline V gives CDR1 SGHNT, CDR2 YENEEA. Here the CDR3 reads CASSSGRTSTDTQYF. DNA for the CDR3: TGTGCCAGCAGCTCGGGACGAACGAGCACAGATACGCAGTATTTT.

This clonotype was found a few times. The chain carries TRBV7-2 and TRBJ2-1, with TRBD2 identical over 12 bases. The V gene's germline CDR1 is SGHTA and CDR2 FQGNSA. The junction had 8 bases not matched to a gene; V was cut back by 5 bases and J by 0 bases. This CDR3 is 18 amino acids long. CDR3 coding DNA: TGTGCCAGCAGCGTCGGGCTAGCGGGGGGGAGCTCCTACAATGAGCAGTTCTTC. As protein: CASSVGLAGGSSYNEQFF.

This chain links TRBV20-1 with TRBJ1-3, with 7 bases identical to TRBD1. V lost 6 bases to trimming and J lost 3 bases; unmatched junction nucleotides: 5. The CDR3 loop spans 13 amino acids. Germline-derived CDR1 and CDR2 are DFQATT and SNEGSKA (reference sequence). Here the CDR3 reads CSAPQGNGNTIYF. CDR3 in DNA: TGCAGTGCACCACAGGGGAATGGAAACACCATATATTTT.

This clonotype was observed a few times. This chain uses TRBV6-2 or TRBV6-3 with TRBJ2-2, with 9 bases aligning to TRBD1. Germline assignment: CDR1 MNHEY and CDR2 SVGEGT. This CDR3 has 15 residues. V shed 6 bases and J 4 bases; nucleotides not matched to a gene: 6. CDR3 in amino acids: CASRFDRGGTGELFF. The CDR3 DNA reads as TGTGCCAGCAGATTCGACAGGGGGGGCACCGGGGAGCTGTTTTTT.

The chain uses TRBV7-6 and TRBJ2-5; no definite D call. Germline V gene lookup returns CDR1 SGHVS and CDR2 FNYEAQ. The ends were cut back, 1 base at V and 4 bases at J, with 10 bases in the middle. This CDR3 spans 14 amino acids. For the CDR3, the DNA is TGTGCCAGCAGCTTAGTCATTTCGGGAGAGACCCAGTACTTC. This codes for CASSLVISGETQYF.

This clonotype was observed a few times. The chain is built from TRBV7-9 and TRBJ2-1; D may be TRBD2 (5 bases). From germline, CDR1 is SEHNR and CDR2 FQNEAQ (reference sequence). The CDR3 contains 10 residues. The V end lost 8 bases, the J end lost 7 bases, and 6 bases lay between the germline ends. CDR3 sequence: CASGGNEQFF. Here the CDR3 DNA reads TGTGCCAGCGGCGGGAATGAGCAGTTCTTC.

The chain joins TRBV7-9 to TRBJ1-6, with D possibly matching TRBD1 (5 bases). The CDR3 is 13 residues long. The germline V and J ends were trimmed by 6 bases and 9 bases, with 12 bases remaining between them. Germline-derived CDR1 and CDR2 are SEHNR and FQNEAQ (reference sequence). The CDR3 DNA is TGTGCCAGCAGGCCCGACAGTGCTTCACCCCTCCACTTT. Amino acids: CASRPDSASPLHF.

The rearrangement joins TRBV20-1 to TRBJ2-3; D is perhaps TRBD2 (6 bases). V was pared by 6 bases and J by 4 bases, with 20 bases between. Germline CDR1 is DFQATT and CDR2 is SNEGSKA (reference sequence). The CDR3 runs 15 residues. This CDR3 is CSALSALAFADTQYF. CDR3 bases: TGCAGTGCCCTGAGCGCACTAGCCTTCGCAGATACGCAGTATTTT.

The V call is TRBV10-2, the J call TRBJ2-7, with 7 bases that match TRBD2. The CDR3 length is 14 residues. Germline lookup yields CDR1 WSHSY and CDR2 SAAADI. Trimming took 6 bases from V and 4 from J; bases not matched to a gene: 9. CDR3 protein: CASSSRGIGYEQYF. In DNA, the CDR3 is TGCGCCAGCAGCTCGCGGGGGATTGGGTACGAGCAGTACTTC.

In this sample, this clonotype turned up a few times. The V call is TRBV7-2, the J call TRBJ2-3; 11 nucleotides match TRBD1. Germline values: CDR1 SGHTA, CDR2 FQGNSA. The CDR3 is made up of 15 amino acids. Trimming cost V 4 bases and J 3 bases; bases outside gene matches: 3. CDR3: CASSWTGGRTDTQYF. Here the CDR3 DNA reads TGTGCCAGCAGCTGGACAGGGGGCAGGACAGATACGCAGTATTTT.

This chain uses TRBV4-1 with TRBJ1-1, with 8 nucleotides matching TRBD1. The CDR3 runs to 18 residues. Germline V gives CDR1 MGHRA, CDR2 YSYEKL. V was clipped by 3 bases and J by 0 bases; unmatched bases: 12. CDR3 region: CASSHSFVGTGMNTEAFF. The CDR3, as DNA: TGCGCCAGCAGCCACTCCTTTGTCGGGACAGGTATGAACACTGAAGCTTTCTTT.

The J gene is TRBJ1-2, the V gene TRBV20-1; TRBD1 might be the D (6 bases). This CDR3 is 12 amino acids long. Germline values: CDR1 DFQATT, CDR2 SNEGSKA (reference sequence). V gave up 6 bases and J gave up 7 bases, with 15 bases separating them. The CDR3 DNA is TGCAGTGCGGAAGCAGGGGAGGGTGGCTACACCTTC. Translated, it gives CSAEAGEGGYTF.

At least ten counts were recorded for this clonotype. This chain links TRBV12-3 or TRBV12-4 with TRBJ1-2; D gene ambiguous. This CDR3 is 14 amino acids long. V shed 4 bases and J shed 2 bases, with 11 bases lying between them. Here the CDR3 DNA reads TGTGCCAGCAGTTACCCCCCACTCAACTATGGCTACACCTTC. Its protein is CASSYPPLNYGYTF.

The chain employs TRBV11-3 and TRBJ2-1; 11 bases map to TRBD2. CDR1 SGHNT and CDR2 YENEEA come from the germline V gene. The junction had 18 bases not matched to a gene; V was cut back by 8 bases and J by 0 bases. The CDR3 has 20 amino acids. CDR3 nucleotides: TGTGCCAGCTCCCCGGGTGGGAGACTAGCGGGGCCTAGCTCCTACAATGAGCAGTTCTTC. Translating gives CASSPGGRLAGPSSYNEQFF.

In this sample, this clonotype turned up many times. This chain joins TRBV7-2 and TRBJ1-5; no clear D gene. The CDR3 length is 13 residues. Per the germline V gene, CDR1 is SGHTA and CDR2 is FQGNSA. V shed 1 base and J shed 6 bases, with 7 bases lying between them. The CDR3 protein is CASSLGPSQPQHF. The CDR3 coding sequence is TGTGCCAGCAGCTTAGGGCCGTCTCAGCCCCAGCATTTT.

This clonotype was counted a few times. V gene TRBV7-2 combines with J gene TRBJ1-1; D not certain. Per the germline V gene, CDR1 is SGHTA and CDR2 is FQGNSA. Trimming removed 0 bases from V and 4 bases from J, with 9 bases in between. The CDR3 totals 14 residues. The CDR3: CASSLARYTTEAFF. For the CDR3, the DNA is TGTGCCAGCAGCTTAGCGCGGTACACCACTGAAGCTTTCTTT.